The 19 T cell receptor beta chains below all came from one sample that was sequenced in a study of cytomegalovirus exposure and HLA in healthy donors. The PCR made use of 60 Vbeta and 13 Jbeta primers. Some clones are missing from TCRdb's copy, which holds only in-frame ones; the method was immunoSEQ multiplex PCR. This table has 200,000 or so clones, about three quarters appearing once. Sequences were obtained from PBMCs. The origin of the receptors is a woman younger than 45 in good health and CMV-seropositive.

The chain links TRBV5-6 to TRBJ1-2; perhaps TRBD1 as D (6 bases). CDR1 is SGHDT, CDR2 YYEEEE, per germline. Trimming removed 1 base at V and 0 bases at J, with 10 bases between. CDR3 size: 15 residues. The CDR3 region is CASSLLTGPNYGYTF. The CDR3 DNA follows: TGTGCCAGCAGCTTGTTAACAGGGCCTAACTATGGCTACACCTTC.

About this clone itself: Mismatch with germline at one junction end may stem from a read error. The gene calls are TRBV2 and TRBJ1-4, with a possible D match to TRBD1 (5 bases). The CDR3 is 11 residues long. Germline V gene data show CDR1 as SNHLY and CDR2 as FYNNEI. The CDR3 DNA reads as TGTGCCAGCAGCCCCTGCCCCGCGGGACCCTTT. Protein: CASSPCPAGPF.

The rearrangement links TRBV19 to TRBJ2-2, with 10 bases that match TRBD1. Looked up from germline, CDR1 is LNHDA and CDR2 is SQIVND (reference sequence). The CDR3 covers 16 residues. V was clipped by 5 bases and J by 2 bases; unmatched bases: 5. DNA for the CDR3: TGTGCCAGTAGTCCCCGACAGGGGGCCAACACCGGGGAGCTGTTTTTT. This sequence encodes CASSPRQGANTGELFF.

The V gene is TRBV11-1, the J gene TRBJ2-7; TRBD1 agrees at 10 bases. The CDR3 covers 14 residues. Trimming at V came to 5 bases and at J to 0 bases, leaving 1 base not matched to a gene. CDR1 and CDR2 (germline): SGHAT, FQDESV (reference sequence). The CDR3 loop is CASSRQGASYEQYF. CDR3 DNA sequence: TGTGCCAGCAGCCGACAGGGGGCCTCCTACGAGCAGTACTTC.

For the CDR3, the DNA is TGTGCCAGCAGTGAAGGCATTTATGCAACTAATGAAAAACTGTTTTTT. This gives the protein CASSEGIYATNEKLFF. The genes are TRBV25-1 and TRBJ1-4, with D hard to call. V was pared by 2 bases and J by 0 bases, with 10 bases between. CDR1 is MGHDK, CDR2 SYGVNS, per germline. The CDR3 is 16 residues long.

The chain has TRBV9 and TRBJ2-2, with 10 bases aligning to TRBD1. In germline, CDR1 is SGDLS, CDR2 YYNGEE. After removal of 3 bases from V and 4 bases from J, the junction contained 3 bases not matched to a gene. The CDR3 spans 15 residues. CDR3 residues: CASSAWTGGTGELFF. CDR3 in DNA: TGTGCCAGCAGCGCCTGGACAGGGGGCACCGGGGAGCTGTTTTTT.

The chain links TRBV7-8 to TRBJ1-1; possible D gene TRBD1, 5 bases. CDR1 is SGHVS, CDR2 FQNEAQ, per germline. Trimming removed 5 bases at V and 0 bases at J, with 7 bases between. CDR3 length equals 13 residues. The CDR3: CASSQQVNTEAFF. The CDR3 nucleotides are TGTGCCAGCAGCCAACAGGTGAACACTGAAGCTTTCTTT.

The genes are TRBV7-2 and TRBJ2-2; D might be TRBD2 (5 bases). This CDR3 has 13 amino acids. Germline V lookup: CDR1 SGHTA, CDR2 FQGNSA. Trimming pared 1 base from V and 6 bases from J, leaving 6 bases between. DNA for the CDR3: TGTGCCAGCAGCTTAGAAGCGGCCGGGGAGCTGTTTTTT. Its protein is CASSLEAAGELFF. Based on the CDR3 plus reference TRBV7-2 and TRBJ2-2, the full variable domain is GAGVSQSPSNKVTEKGKDVELRCDPISGHTALYWYRQSLGQGLEFLIYFQGNSAPDKSGLPSDRFSAERTGGSVSTLTIQRTQQEDSAVYLCASSLEAAGELFFGEGSRLTVL.

DNA of the CDR3: TGTGCCAGCAGCCCCGGCCGCAGCGGGGCGGGGTATGAGCAGTTCTTC. Translation gives CASSPGRSGAGYEQFF. The V gene is TRBV7-2, the J gene TRBJ2-1, with 7 bases aligning to TRBD2. V trimming: 5 bases; J trimming: 8 bases; junction bases outside the gene matches: 15. The CDR3 runs to 16 residues. CDR1 SGHTA and CDR2 FQGNSA come from the germline V gene.

The rearrangement joins TRBV4-3 to TRBJ2-7, with 10 bases identical to TRBD1. J was trimmed by 4 bases and V by 3 bases; bases with no gene match: 9. Germline values: CDR1 LGHNA, CDR2 YSLEER. CDR3 length equals 16 residues. The CDR3 region is CASSHGPGQGQYEQYF. CDR3 in DNA: TGCGCCAGCAGCCATGGCCCGGGACAGGGGCAGTACGAGCAGTACTTC.

This chain uses TRBV19 with TRBJ2-2, with D uncertain. The CDR3 is 15 residues long. Trimming removed 1 base from V and 4 bases from J, with 10 bases in between. Germline CDR1 reads LNHDA; CDR2 reads SQIVND (reference sequence). CDR3 amino acids: CASSIGGSTTGELFF. CDR3 sequence (DNA): TGTGCCAGTAGTATAGGCGGATCGACCACCGGGGAGCTGTTTTTT.

This clone came up a few times. The CDR3 region is CASRDKSGSSQETQYF. DNA for the CDR3: TGTGCCAGCAGGGATAAAAGCGGGAGTAGCCAAGAGACCCAGTACTTC. The rearrangement uses TRBV28 and TRBJ2-5, with 8 bases matching TRBD2. This CDR3 has 16 residues. The J segment lost 1 base and the V segment lost 6 bases, leaving 10 bases of the junction unmatched. Germline CDR1 MDHEN, CDR2 SYDVKM.

The CDR3 loop reads CASSSPQRSHTEAFF. CDR3 coding DNA: TGTGCCAGCAGTTCCCCCCAGAGGTCCCACACTGAAGCTTTCTTT. The V and J genes are TRBV27 and TRBJ1-1, with unresolved D. The CDR3 totals 15 residues. V lost 4 bases and J lost 3, with 15 bases in between. CDR1 and CDR2 (germline): MNHEY, SMNVEV (reference sequence).

V gene TRBV28 combines with J gene TRBJ2-3, with 12 bases fitting TRBD2. J gave up 2 bases and V 6 bases, and 6 bases lay outside the gene matches. CDR1 is MDHEN, CDR2 SYDVKM, per germline. The CDR3 length is 16 residues. The CDR3 reads CASRGGLAGYTDTQYF. The CDR3 DNA reads as TGTGCCAGCAGGGGGGGACTAGCGGGTTACACAGATACGCAGTATTTT.

The sample holds one count of this clone. This chain uses TRBV27 with TRBJ2-7; 11 bases align to TRBD2. The V segment lost 4 bases and the J segment 3 bases; nucleotides outside the gene matches: 11. The CDR3 contains 17 residues. Germline values: CDR1 MNHEY, CDR2 SMNVEV (reference sequence). The CDR3 coding sequence is TGTGCCAGCAGTTCCTCGGGACTAGCGGCCCTGTACTACGAGCAGTACTTC. As protein: CASSSSGLAALYYEQYF.

The J gene is TRBJ2-1, the V gene TRBV6-1, with 7 bases identical to TRBD1. The CDR3 length is 13 residues. Germline trimming cut 6 bases from V and 6 bases from J; bases unmatched to any gene: 5. Germline-derived CDR1 and CDR2 are MNHNS and SASEGT. The CDR3 is CASSRDSGNEQFF. CDR3 DNA: TGTGCCAGCAGCCGGGACAGCGGCAATGAGCAGTTCTTC.

This clone was observed a handful of times. The gene calls are TRBV5-5 and TRBJ1-5; the match to TRBD1 covers 7 bases. The V gene end was trimmed by 4 bases and the J gene end by 5 bases; junction bases not matched to a gene: 12. This CDR3 spans 16 amino acids. The V gene's germline CDR1 is SGHKS and CDR2 YYEKEE (reference sequence). CDR3 loop: CASSPRQGNGYQPQHF. The CDR3, as DNA: TGTGCCAGCAGCCCTAGACAGGGAAACGGGTATCAGCCCCAGCATTTT.

This clone was recorded a few times. This chain uses TRBV27 with TRBJ1-1; D might be TRBD1 (5 bases). The V gene's germline CDR1 is MNHEY and CDR2 SMNVEV (reference sequence). This CDR3 spans 13 amino acids. Trimming took off 5 bases at V and 1 base at J, with 8 bases between the two ends. The CDR3 protein is CASSLQGNTEAFF. The CDR3 region has the DNA TGTGCCAGCAGTCTCCAGGGGAACACTGAAGCTTTCTTT.

The chain carries TRBV30 and TRBJ2-5, with TRBD1 matching 9 bases. The V segment lost 5 bases and the J segment 1 base; nucleotides outside the gene matches: 8. Germline V gene lookup returns CDR1 GTSNPN and CDR2 SVGIG (reference sequence). This CDR3 is built from 15 residues. CDR3 amino acids: CAWDRTGVGQETQYF. The CDR3, as DNA: TGTGCCTGGGACAGGACAGGGGTGGGCCAAGAGACCCAGTACTTC. Supplemented by reference TRBV30 and TRBJ2-5, the full variable domain reads SQTIHQWPATLVQPVGSPLSLECTVEGTSNPNLYWYRQAAGRGLQLLFYSVGIGQISSEVPQNLSASRPQDRQFILSSKKLLLSDSGFYLCAWDRTGVGQETQYFGPGTRLLVL.